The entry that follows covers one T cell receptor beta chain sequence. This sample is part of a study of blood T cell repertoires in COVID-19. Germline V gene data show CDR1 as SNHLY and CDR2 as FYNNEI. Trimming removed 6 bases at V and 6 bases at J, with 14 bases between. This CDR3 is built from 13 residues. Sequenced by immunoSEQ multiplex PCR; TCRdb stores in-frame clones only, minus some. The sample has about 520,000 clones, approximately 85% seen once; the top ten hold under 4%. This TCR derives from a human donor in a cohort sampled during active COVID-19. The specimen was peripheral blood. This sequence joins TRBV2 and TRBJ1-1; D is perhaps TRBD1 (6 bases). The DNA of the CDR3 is TGTGCCAGCAGCCCCAACAGGGAAGCTGAAGCTTTCTTT. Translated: CASSPNREAEAFF.